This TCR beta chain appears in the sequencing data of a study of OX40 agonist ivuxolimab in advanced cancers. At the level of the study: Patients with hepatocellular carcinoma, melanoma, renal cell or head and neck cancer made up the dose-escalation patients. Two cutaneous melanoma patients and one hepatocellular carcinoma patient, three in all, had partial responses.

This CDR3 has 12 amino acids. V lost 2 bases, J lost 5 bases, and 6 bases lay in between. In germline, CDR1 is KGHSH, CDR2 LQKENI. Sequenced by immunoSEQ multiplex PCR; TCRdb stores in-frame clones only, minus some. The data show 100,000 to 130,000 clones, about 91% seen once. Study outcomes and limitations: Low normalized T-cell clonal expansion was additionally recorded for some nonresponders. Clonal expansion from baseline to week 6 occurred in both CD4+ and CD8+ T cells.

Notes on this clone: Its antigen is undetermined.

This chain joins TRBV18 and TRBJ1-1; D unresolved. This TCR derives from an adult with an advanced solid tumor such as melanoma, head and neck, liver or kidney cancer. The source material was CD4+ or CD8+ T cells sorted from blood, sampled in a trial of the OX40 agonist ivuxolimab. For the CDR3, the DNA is TGTGCCAGCTCACCAATTGGAACTGAAGCTTTCTTT. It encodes CASSPIGTEAFF.